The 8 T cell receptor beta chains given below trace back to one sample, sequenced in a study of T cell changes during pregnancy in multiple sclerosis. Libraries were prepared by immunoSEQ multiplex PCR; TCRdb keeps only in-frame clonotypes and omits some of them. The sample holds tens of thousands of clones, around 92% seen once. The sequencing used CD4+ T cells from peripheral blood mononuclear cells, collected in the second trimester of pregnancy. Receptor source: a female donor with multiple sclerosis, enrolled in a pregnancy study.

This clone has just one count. CDR3 in amino acids: CASSLTGKNTGELFF. CDR3 nucleotide sequence: TGTGCCAGCAGTCTTACAGGGAAAAACACCGGGGAGCTGTTTTTT. V is TRBV9 and J is TRBJ2-2; maybe TRBD1 (6 bases). The CDR3 length is 15 residues. CDR1 and CDR2 (germline): SGDLS, YYNGEE. V shed 5 bases and J shed 2 bases, with 13 bases lying between them. The variable domain in full, with the rest retrieved from reference TRBV9 and TRBJ2-2, is DSGVTQTPKHLITATGQRVTLRCSPRSGDLSVYWYQQSLDQGLQFLIQYYNGEERAKGNILERFSAQQFPDLHSELNLSSLELGDSALYFCASSLTGKNTGELFFGEGSRLTVL.

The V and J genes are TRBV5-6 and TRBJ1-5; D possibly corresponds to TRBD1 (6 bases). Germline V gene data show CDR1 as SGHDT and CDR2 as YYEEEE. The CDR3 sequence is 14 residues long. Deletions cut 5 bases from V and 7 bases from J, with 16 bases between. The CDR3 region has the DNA TGTGCCAGCAGAGTACAGGGTGCAGGGCAGCCCCAGCATTTT. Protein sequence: CASRVQGAGQPQHF.

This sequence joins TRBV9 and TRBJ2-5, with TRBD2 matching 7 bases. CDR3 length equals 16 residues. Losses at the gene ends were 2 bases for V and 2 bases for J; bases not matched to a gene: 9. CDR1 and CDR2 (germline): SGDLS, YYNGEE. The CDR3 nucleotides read TGTGCCAGCAGCGTGGGTTCTAGCGGAGGACAAGAGACCCAGTACTTC. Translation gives CASSVGSSGGQETQYF.

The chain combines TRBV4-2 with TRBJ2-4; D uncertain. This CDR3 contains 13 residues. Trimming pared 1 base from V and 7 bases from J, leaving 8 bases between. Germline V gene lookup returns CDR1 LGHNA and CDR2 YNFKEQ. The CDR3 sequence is CASSQGQDNIQYF. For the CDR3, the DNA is TGTGCCAGCAGCCAAGGGCAGGATAACATTCAGTACTTC.

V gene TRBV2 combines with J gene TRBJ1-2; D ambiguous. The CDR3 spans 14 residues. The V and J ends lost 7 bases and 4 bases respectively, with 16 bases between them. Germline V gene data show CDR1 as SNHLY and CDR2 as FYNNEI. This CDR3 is CASIRPTRPYGYTF. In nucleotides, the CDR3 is TGTGCCAGCATCAGACCGACAAGACCCTATGGCTACACCTTC.

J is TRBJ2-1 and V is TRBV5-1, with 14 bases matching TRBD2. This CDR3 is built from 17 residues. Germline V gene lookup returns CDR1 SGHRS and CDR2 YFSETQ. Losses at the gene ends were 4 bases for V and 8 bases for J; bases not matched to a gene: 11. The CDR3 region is CASSPGLAGGLWDEQFF. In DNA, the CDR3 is TGCGCCAGCAGCCCCGGACTAGCGGGAGGCCTTTGGGATGAGCAGTTCTTC.

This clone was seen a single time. CDR3 amino acids: CASRGLGASGSYNEQFF. The DNA of the CDR3 is TGTGCCAGTAGGGGTTTAGGGGCGTCGGGCTCCTACAATGAGCAGTTCTTC. The chain uses TRBV19 and TRBJ2-1, with D maybe TRBD1 (5 bases). V was cut by 6 bases and J by 0 bases, with 18 bases left in between. Germline assignment: CDR1 LNHDA and CDR2 SQIVND (reference sequence). The CDR3 is 17 residues long.

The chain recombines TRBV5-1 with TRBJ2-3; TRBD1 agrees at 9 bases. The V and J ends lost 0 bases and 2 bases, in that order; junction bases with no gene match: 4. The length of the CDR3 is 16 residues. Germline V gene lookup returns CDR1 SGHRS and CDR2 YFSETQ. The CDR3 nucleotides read TGCGCCAGCAGCTTGGAAGGGACAGGGAACACAGATACGCAGTATTTT. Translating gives CASSLEGTGNTDTQYF.